This passage covers 6 T cell receptor beta chains from one sample sequenced in a study of shared clonotypes between healthy human individuals. The data were produced by immunoSEQ multiplex PCR, yet TCRdb's version contains in-frame clones alone and is incomplete. The sample contains about 1,500,000 clones, roughly 96% of which appear only once. Input material: naive CD4+ T cells sorted from blood. Subset here: CD45RA+ positively selected. The source is a man aged 25-45 years in good health.

The count of this clone is one. The chain couples TRBV15 to TRBJ2-5; possible D gene TRBD2, 7 bases. Trimming took off 1 base at V and 3 bases at J, with 12 bases between the two ends. Germline V gene sequence: CDR1 LNHNV, CDR2 YYDKDF (reference sequence). The CDR3 is made up of 15 amino acids. The CDR3 nucleotides are TGTGCCACCAGCAGAGTGGGGGGGCCAGAAGAGACCCAGTACTTC. It codes for CATSRVGGPEETQYF.

This chain uses TRBV14 with TRBJ2-5; D remains unclear. CDR3 length: 13 residues. The germline V and J ends were trimmed by 4 bases and 5 bases, with 11 bases remaining between them. Germline V CDR1 and CDR2: SGHDN, FVKESK. The CDR3 nucleotides are TGTGCCAGCAGCCCGTTCGGGCGGGAGACCCAGTACTTC. Its protein product is CASSPFGRETQYF.

This CDR3 reads CASSISPGQTNTGELFF. CDR3 nucleotide sequence: TGTGCCAGTAGTATAAGCCCGGGGCAGACGAACACCGGGGAGCTGTTTTTT. This rearrangement joins TRBV19 to TRBJ2-2; D assignment may be TRBD1 or TRBD2 (5 bases each). The ends were cut back, 2 bases at V and 0 bases at J, with 13 bases in the middle. The CDR3 has 17 residues. Germline V gene lookup returns CDR1 LNHDA and CDR2 SQIVND (reference sequence).

The chain employs TRBV7-9 and TRBJ2-7, with 11 bases fitting TRBD2. The CDR3 is 17 amino acids. Germline CDR1 reads SEHNR; CDR2 reads FQNEAQ (reference sequence). Unmatched junction bases numbered 9, after V lost 5 bases and J lost 0 bases. In DNA, the CDR3 is TGTGCCAGCAGCCCACGCCCGGGACTAGCGGCCTCCTACGAGCAGTACTTC. Protein sequence: CASSPRPGLAASYEQYF.

The table lists this clone with a few counts. This sample includes further DNA sequences coding for the same CDR3. J is TRBJ1-3 and V is TRBV18, with no clear D. In germline, CDR1 is KGHSH, CDR2 LQKENI. This CDR3 has 12 residues. V lost 2 bases and J lost 4, with 3 bases in between. The CDR3 sequence is CASSPKGNTIYF. In DNA, the CDR3 is TGTGCCAGCTCACCAAAGGGAAACACCATATATTTT.

The V and J genes are TRBV6-1 and TRBJ2-1; a possible D gene is TRBD1 (5 bases). Trimming pared 6 bases from V and 1 base from J, leaving 10 bases between. Germline V gene lookup returns CDR1 MNHNS and CDR2 SASEGT. The length of the CDR3 is 14 residues. The CDR3 here is CASREQASYNEQFF. The CDR3 DNA is TGTGCCAGCAGAGAACAGGCTTCCTACAATGAGCAGTTCTTC.